This is a list of T cell receptor beta chains from one sample in a study of cytotoxic CD8 clonotypes in ibrutinib-treated CLL. Measured with immunoSEQ multiplex PCR; TCRdb has only the in-frame clones, and not every one. The data contain 73,000 or so clones, about two thirds of them singletons. Material: PBMCs, obtained after 12 months of ibrutinib treatment. The receptors shown here come from a human donor with chronic lymphocytic leukemia. CDR3s include the opening cysteine and the closing phenylalanine or tryptophan. A D gene is named only where the DNA matches it firmly. Size is omitted from some rows. Given values are once, few, many or a class for expanded clones.

CDR3 length: 15; J gene: TRBJ2-1; clone size: .; D gene: .; V gene: TRBV28; CDR3 DNA: TGTGCCAGCAGGTACAGGGTAGGGGATGGCAATGAGCAGTTCTTC; CDR3 protein: CASRYRVGDGNEQFF
CDR3 length: 17; J gene: TRBJ2-1; clone size: .; D gene: TRBD2; V gene: TRBV29-1; CDR3 DNA: TGCAGCGTTTTTGGAATAGCGGGGGCCTCCTCCTACAATGAGCAGTTCTTC; CDR3 protein: CSVFGIAGASSYNEQFF
CDR3 length: 13; J gene: TRBJ1-6; clone size: .; D gene: TRBD1; V gene: TRBV19; CDR3 DNA: TGTGCCAGTCGGACAGGGAATAATTCACCCCTCCACTTT; CDR3 protein: CASRTGNNSPLHF
CDR3 length: 15; J gene: TRBJ1-4; clone size: once; D gene: TRBD1; V gene: TRBV29-1; CDR3 DNA: TGCAGCGTTAGCACACAGGGGGCGAGTAATGAAAAACTGTTTTTT; CDR3 protein: CSVSTQGASNEKLFF
CDR3 length: 13; J gene: TRBJ2-2; clone size: medium-sized; D gene: .; V gene: TRBV7-9; CDR3 DNA: TGTGCCAGCAGCTATGAAATCACCGGGGAGCTGTTTTTT; CDR3 protein: CASSYEITGELFF
CDR3 length: 14; J gene: TRBJ1-3; clone size: .; D gene: .; V gene: TRBV4-2; CDR3 DNA: TGTGCCAGCAGCCAAGGTACTGACGGAAACACCATATATTTT; CDR3 protein: CASSQGTDGNTIYF
CDR3 length: 14; J gene: TRBJ2-7; clone size: .; D gene: TRBD2; V gene: TRBV6-1; CDR3 DNA: TGTGCCAGCAGGCCAGCGGGGGGGCCGGGCGAGCAGTACTTC; CDR3 protein: CASRPAGGPGEQYF
CDR3 length: 18; J gene: TRBJ2-2; clone size: .; D gene: .; V gene: TRBV7-8; CDR3 DNA: TGTGCCAGCAGCTTAGAATTTTGGGCAGGGAATGGCACCGGGGAGCTGTTTTTT; CDR3 protein: CASSLEFWAGNGTGELFF
CDR3 length: 13; J gene: TRBJ1-5; clone size: .; D gene: .; V gene: TRBV19; CDR3 DNA: TGTGCCAGTAGCCACGGGACATACCAGCCCCAGCATTTT; CDR3 protein: CASSHGTYQPQHF
CDR3 length: 15; J gene: TRBJ1-6; clone size: .; D gene: .; V gene: TRBV14; CDR3 DNA: TGTGCCAGCAGCCCAGACAGCTCCTATAATTCACCCCTCCACTTT; CDR3 protein: CASSPDSSYNSPLHF
CDR3 length: 13; J gene: TRBJ2-7; clone size: .; D gene: .; V gene: TRBV27; CDR3 DNA: TGTGCCAGCAGTCCTAGGGCCAACTACGAGCAGTACTTC; CDR3 protein: CASSPRANYEQYF
CDR3 length: 13; J gene: TRBJ1-2; clone size: .; D gene: .; V gene: TRBV6-1; CDR3 DNA: TGTGCCAGCAGTGAAGACGTCAGGGATGGCTACACCTTC; CDR3 protein: CASSEDVRDGYTF
CDR3 length: 15; J gene: TRBJ1-4; clone size: once; D gene: .; V gene: TRBV6-1; CDR3 DNA: TGTGCCAGCAGTGAACGGAAGGGAGGTTTTGAAAAACTGTTTTTT; CDR3 protein: CASSERKGGFEKLFF
CDR3 length: 15; J gene: TRBJ2-7; clone size: .; D gene: TRBD2; V gene: TRBV28; CDR3 DNA: TGTGCCAGCAGATCCTCTAGCGGACTTAGCTACGAGCAGTACTTC; CDR3 protein: CASRSSSGLSYEQYF
CDR3 length: 15; J gene: TRBJ2-2; clone size: few; D gene: .; V gene: TRBV7-3; CDR3 DNA: TGTGCCAGCGCATCGTGGGGAGGGAACACCGGGGAGCTGTTTTTT; CDR3 protein: CASASWGGNTGELFF
CDR3 length: 15; J gene: TRBJ1-2; clone size: .; D gene: .; V gene: TRBV5-6; CDR3 DNA: TGTGCCAGCAGCTTGCTTGGACAGAAAATTATTGGCTACACCTTC; CDR3 protein: CASSLLGQKIIGYTF
CDR3 length: 13; J gene: TRBJ2-3; clone size: .; D gene: .; V gene: TRBV18; CDR3 DNA: TGTGCCAGCTCAGGTGAGAGCACAGATACGCAGTATTTT; CDR3 protein: CASSGESTDTQYF
CDR3 length: 14; J gene: TRBJ2-5; clone size: .; D gene: TRBD2; V gene: TRBV2; CDR3 DNA: TGTGCCAGCAGCCGGCTAGCGGCCCAAGAGACCCAGTACTTC; CDR3 protein: CASSRLAAQETQYF
CDR3 length: 14; J gene: TRBJ1-2; clone size: .; D gene: TRBD1; V gene: TRBV6-6; CDR3 DNA: TGTGCCAGCAGTTACAGGGACAGGGACTATGGCTACACCTTC; CDR3 protein: CASSYRDRDYGYTF
CDR3 length: 14; J gene: TRBJ2-2; clone size: .; D gene: .; V gene: TRBV30; CDR3 DNA: TGTGCCTGGAGTGTACAGGCAGGACCCGGGGAGCTGTTTTTT; CDR3 protein: CAWSVQAGPGELFF
CDR3 length: 14; J gene: TRBJ1-6; clone size: .; D gene: TRBD1; V gene: TRBV7-2; CDR3 DNA: TGTGCCAGCAGCTTGGAGGGGGCCCCTTCACCCCTCCACTTT; CDR3 protein: CASSLEGAPSPLHF
CDR3 length: 14; J gene: TRBJ2-5; clone size: .; D gene: .; V gene: TRBV10-3; CDR3 DNA: TGTGCCTCCTCGGGTCTCCCACAGGGACAGACCCAGTACTTC; CDR3 protein: CASSGLPQGQTQYF
CDR3 length: 14; J gene: TRBJ2-5; clone size: .; D gene: .; V gene: TRBV27; CDR3 DNA: TGTGCCAGCAGTTCGCGGGACAGACAAGAGACCCAGTACTTC; CDR3 protein: CASSSRDRQETQYF